The 6 T cell receptor beta chains presented below share a single source sample, sequenced in a study of T cells in localized non-small cell lung cancer. Repertoires were generated with immunoSEQ multiplex PCR, while TCRdb's copy carries only in-frame clones and drops some. The table lists 37,000 or so clones, over 75% of them singletons, with 2.5% to 3% in the top ten. Sample: peripheral blood, taken before any cancer treatment. These receptors were obtained from a woman aged 35 to 69 with stage I lung adenocarcinoma.

In nucleotides, the CDR3 is TGCGCCAGCAGCTTGGGCACAGGGGGCCTGGGATACAATGAGCAGTTCTTC. Protein product: CASSLGTGGLGYNEQFF. The genes are TRBV5-1 and TRBJ2-1, with TRBD1 matching 9 bases. The germline V gene has CDR1 SGHRS and CDR2 YFSETQ. The length of the CDR3 is 17 residues. V shed 0 bases, J shed 4 bases, and the junction held 8 bases outside the gene matches. Drawing the rest from reference TRBV5-1 and TRBJ2-1, the complete variable domain is KAGVTQTPRYLIKTRGQQVTLSCSPISGHRSVSWYQQTPGQGLQFLFEYFSETQRNKGNFPGRFSGRQFSNSRSEMNVSTLELGDSALYLCASSLGTGGLGYNEQFFGPGTRLTVL.

Concerning this clone itself: A read error may produce the germline difference seen at one junction end. The chain uses TRBV7-2 and TRBJ2-3; 8 nucleotides agree with TRBD1. CDR3 length: 13 residues. CDR1 is SGHTA, CDR2 FQGNSA, per germline. As DNA, the CDR3 is TGTGCCAGCAGCATCTCCGGGACAGGTACGCAGTATTTT. It yields the protein CASSISGTGTQYF.

The V call is TRBV5-1, the J call TRBJ2-5; 9 bases are a match to TRBD1. CDR3 length: 16 amino acids. Germline V gene data show CDR1 as SGHRS and CDR2 as YFSETQ. Losses at the gene ends were 5 bases for V and 5 bases for J; bases not matched to a gene: 13. This chain's CDR3 is CASSSNKQGAMETQYF. As DNA, the CDR3 is TGCGCCAGCAGTTCCAATAAACAGGGGGCGATGGAGACCCAGTACTTC.

The V gene is TRBV5-1, the J gene TRBJ2-7; 7 bases fit TRBD2. CDR3 length: 15 residues. Germline trimming cut 0 bases from V and 2 bases from J; bases unmatched to any gene: 5. Germline lookup yields CDR1 SGHRS and CDR2 YFSETQ. The CDR3 reads CASSLAAGAPYEQYF. CDR3 nucleotide sequence: TGCGCCAGCAGCTTGGCCGCGGGAGCCCCCTACGAGCAGTACTTC.

V usage is TRBV10-1 and J usage is TRBJ2-1, with 12 bases identical to TRBD2. The CDR3 is 13 amino acids. CDR1 and CDR2 from the germline V gene are WNHNN and SYGVQD (reference sequence). V trimming: 5 bases; J trimming: 9 bases; junction bases outside the gene matches: 2. CDR3 protein: CASSPSGRGEQFF. In DNA, the CDR3 is TGCGCCAGCAGTCCTAGCGGGAGGGGTGAGCAGTTCTTC.

The rearrangement joins TRBV30 to TRBJ1-2, with 8 nucleotides matching TRBD1. Germline CDR1 is GTSNPN and CDR2 is SVGIG (reference sequence). Trimming cost V 0 bases and J 6 bases; bases outside gene matches: 3. CDR3 length equals 13 residues. As DNA, the CDR3 is TGTGCCTGGAGTGTAGCAGGGGGCAATGGCTACACCTTC. It yields the protein CAWSVAGGNGYTF.